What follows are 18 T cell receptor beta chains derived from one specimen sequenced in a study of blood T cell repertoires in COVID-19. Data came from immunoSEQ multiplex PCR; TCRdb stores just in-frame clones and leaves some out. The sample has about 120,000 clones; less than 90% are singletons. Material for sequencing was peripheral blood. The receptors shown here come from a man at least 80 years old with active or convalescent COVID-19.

The CDR3 nucleotides are TGCGCCAGCAGCTCTACTGGAGGGGTAGGCACTGAAGCTTTCTTT. It encodes CASSSTGGVGTEAFF. The chain joins TRBV5-1 to TRBJ1-1, with a possible D match to TRBD1 (5 bases). CDR1 is SGHRS, CDR2 YFSETQ, per germline. The CDR3 is 15 amino acids. V lost 3 bases and J lost 4, with 16 bases in between.

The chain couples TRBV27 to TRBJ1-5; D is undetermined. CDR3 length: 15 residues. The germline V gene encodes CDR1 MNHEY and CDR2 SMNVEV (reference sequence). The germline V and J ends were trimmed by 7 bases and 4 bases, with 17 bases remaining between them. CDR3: CASTPQQGLNQPQHF. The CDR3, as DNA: TGTGCCAGCACCCCCCAGCAAGGACTAAATCAGCCCCAGCATTTT.

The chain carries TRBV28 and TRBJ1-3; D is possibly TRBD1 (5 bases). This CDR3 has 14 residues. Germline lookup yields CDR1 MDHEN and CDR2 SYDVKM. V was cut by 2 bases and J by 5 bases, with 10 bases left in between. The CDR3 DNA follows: TGTGCCAGCAGTTTAGGGGGGTCCCGAAACACCATATATTTT. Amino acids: CASSLGGSRNTIYF. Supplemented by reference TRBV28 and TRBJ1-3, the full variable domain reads DVKVTQSSRYLVKRTGEKVFLECVQDMDHENMFWYRQDPGLGLRLIYFSYDVKMKEKGDIPEGYSVSREKKERFSLILESASTNQTSMYLCASSLGGSRNTIYFGEGSWLTVV.

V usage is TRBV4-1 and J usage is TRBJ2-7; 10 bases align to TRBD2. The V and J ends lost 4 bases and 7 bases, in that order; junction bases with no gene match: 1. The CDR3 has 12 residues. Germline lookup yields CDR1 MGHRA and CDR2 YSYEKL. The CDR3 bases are TGCGCCAGCAGCCGGACTAGCGGTGAGCAGTACTTC. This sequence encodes CASSRTSGEQYF.

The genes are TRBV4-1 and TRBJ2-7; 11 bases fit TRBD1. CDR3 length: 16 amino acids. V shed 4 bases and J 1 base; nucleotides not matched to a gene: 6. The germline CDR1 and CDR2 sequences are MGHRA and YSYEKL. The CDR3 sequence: CASSLGTGGYSYEQYF. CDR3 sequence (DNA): TGCGCCAGCAGCCTCGGGACAGGGGGTTATTCCTACGAGCAGTACTTC.

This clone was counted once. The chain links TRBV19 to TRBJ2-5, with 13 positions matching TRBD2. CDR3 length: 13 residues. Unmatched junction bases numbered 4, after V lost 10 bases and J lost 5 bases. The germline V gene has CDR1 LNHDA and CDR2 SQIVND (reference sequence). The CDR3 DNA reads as TGTGCCACCGGACTAGCGGGAGTGGAGACCCAGTACTTC. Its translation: CATGLAGVETQYF.

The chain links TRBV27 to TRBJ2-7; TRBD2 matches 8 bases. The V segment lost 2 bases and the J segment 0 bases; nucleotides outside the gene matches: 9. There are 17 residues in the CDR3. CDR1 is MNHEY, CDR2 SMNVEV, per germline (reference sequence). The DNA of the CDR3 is TGTGCCAGCAGTTTAACGGTCCGGCGGGGGGCCTCCTACGAGCAGTACTTC. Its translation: CASSLTVRRGASYEQYF.

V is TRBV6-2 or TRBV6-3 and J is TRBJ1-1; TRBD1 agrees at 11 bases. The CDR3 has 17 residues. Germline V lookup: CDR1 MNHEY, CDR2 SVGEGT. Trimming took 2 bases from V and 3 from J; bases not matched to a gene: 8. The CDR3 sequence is CASSYRGTGGVDTEAFF. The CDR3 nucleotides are TGTGCCAGCAGTTACCGAGGGACAGGGGGTGTAGACACTGAAGCTTTCTTT.

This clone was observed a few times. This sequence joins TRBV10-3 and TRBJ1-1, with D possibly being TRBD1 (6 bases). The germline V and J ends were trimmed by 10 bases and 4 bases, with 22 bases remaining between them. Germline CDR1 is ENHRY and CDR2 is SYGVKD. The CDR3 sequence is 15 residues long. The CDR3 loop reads CATTMGAGGGTEAFF. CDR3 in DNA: TGTGCCACCACGATGGGGGCAGGTGGAGGCACTGAAGCTTTCTTT.

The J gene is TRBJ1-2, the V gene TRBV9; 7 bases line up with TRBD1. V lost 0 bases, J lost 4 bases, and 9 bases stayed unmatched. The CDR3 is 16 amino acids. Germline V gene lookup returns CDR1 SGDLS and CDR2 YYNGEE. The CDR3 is CASSVELRDRGYGYTF. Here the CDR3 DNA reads TGTGCCAGCAGCGTAGAACTCCGGGACAGAGGCTATGGCTACACCTTC. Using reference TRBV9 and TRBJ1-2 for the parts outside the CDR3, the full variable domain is DSGVTQTPKHLITATGQRVTLRCSPRSGDLSVYWYQQSLDQGLQFLIQYYNGEERAKGNILERFSAQQFPDLHSELNLSSLELGDSALYFCASSVELRDRGYGYTFGSGTRLTVV.

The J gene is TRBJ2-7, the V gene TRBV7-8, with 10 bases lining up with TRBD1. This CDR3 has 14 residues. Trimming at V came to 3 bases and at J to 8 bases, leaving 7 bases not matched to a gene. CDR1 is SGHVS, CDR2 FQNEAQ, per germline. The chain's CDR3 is CASSFETGGNKQYF. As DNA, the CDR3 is TGTGCCAGCAGCTTCGAGACAGGGGGCAACAAGCAGTACTTC.

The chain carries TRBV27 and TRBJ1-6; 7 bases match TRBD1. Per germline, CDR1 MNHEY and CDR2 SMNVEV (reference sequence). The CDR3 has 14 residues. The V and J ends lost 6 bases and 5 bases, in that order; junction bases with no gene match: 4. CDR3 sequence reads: CASRGQPNNSPLHF. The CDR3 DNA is TGTGCCAGCAGGGGACAGCCAAATAATTCACCCCTCCACTTT.

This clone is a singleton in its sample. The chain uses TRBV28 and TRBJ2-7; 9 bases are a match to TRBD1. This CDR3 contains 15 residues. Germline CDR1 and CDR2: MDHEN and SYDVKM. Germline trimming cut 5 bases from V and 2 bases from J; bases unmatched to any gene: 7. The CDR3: CASSQPGQGTYEQYF. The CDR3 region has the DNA TGTGCCAGCAGTCAACCGGGACAGGGAACCTACGAGCAGTACTTC.

CDR3 bases: TGTGCCAGCAGTTCTCAGGTATCTTCGCCCCAGCATTTT. It encodes CASSSQVSSPQHF. The chain couples TRBV12-3 or TRBV12-4 to TRBJ1-5; the D is unclear. Between the trimmed V and J ends, which lost 4 bases and 9 bases, there was a span of 13 bases. CDR3 length: 13 residues.

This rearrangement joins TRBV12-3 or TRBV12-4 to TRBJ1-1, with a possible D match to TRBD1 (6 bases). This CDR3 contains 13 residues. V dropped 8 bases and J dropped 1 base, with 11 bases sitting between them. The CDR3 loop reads CASGRGANTEAFF. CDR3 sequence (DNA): TGTGCCAGCGGACGGGGGGCGAACACTGAAGCTTTCTTT.

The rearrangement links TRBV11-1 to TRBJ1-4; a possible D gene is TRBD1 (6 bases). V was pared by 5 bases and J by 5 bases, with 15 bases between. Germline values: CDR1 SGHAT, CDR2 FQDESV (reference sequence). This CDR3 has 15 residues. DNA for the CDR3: TGTGCCAGCAGCCAATTGACAGGAGAAAATGAAAAACTGTTTTTT. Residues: CASSQLTGENEKLFF.

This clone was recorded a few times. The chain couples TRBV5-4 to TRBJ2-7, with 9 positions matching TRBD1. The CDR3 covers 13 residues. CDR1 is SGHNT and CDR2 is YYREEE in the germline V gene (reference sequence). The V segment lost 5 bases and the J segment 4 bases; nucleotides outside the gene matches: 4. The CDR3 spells CASSTDRGYEQYF. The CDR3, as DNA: TGTGCCAGCAGTACGGACAGGGGTTACGAGCAGTACTTC.

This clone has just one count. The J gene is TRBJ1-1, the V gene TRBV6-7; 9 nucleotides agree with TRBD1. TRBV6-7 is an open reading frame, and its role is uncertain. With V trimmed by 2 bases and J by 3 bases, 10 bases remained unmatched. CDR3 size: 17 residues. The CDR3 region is CASSYGSIDRGYTEAFF. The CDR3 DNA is TGTGCCAGCAGTTACGGGAGTATCGACAGGGGGTACACTGAAGCTTTCTTT.